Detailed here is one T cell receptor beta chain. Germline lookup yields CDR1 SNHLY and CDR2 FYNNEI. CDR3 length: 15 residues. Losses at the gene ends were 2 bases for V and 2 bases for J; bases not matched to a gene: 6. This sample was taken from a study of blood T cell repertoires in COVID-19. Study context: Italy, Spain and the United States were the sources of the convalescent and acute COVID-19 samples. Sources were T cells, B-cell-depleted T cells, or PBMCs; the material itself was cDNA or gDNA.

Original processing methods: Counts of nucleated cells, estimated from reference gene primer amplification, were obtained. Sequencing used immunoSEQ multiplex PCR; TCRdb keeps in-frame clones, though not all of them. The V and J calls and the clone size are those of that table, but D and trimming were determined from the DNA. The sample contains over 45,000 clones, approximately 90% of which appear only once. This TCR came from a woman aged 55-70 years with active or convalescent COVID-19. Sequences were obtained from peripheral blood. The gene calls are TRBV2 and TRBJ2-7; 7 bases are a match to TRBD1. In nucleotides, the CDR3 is TGTGCCAGCAGTGAACTAGCACAGGGGACCTACGAGCAGTACTTC. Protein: CASSELAQGTYEQYF.